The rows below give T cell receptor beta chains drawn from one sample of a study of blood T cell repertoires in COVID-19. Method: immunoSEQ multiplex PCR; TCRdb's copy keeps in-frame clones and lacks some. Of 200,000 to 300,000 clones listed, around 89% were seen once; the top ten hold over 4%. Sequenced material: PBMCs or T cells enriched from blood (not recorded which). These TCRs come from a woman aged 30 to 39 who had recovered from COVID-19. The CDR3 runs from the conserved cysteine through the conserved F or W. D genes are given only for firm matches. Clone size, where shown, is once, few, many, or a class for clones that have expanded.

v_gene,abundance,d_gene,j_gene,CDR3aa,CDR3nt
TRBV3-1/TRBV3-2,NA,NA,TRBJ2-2,CASSRLGPANTGELFF,TGTGCCAGCAGTCGACTAGGCCCCGCGAACACCGGGGAGCTGTTTTTT
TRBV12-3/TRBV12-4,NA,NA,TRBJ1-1,CASTRDTEAFF,TGTGCCAGCACCCGCGACACTGAAGCTTTCTTT
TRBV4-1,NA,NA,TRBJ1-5,CASSHPARGNQPQHF,TGCGCCAGCAGCCATCCTGCAAGGGGGAATCAGCCCCAGCATTTT
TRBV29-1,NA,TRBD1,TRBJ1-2,CSVAEPQGVANYGYTF,TGCAGCGTTGCAGAACCGCAGGGGGTAGCTAACTATGGCTACACCTTC
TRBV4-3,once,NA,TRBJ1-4,CASSQGLATNEKLFF,TGCGCCAGCAGCCAGGGTCTAGCAACTAATGAAAAACTGTTTTTT
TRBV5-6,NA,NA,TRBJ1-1,CASSPRVGRGTEAFF,TGTGCCAGCAGCCCACGGGTAGGTAGAGGCACTGAAGCTTTCTTT
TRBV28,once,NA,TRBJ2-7,CASSQFSGTEEQYF,TGTGCCAGCAGCCAATTTAGCGGAACTGAGGAGCAGTACTTC
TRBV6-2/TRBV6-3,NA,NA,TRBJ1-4,CASSPTFEKLFF,TGTGCCAGCAGCCCCACATTCGAAAAACTGTTTTTT
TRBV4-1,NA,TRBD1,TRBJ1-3,CASSVDRGNTIYF,TGCGCCAGCAGCGTTGACAGGGGGAACACCATATATTTT
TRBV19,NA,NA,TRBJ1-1,CASSIARRNTEAFF,TGTGCCAGTAGTATTGCCAGAAGAAACACTGAAGCTTTCTTT
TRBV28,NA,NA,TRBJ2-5,CASSLGQRQETQYF,TGTGCCAGCAGCCTGGGTCAGCGGCAAGAGACCCAGTACTTC